What follows are 6 T cell receptor beta chains derived from one specimen sequenced in a study of cytomegalovirus exposure and HLA in healthy donors. Primers included in the PCR were 60 Vbeta and 13 Jbeta primers. Method: immunoSEQ multiplex PCR; TCRdb's copy keeps in-frame clones and lacks some. In the table there are about 120,000 clones, around 75% of which are singletons. The sequenced material came from PBMCs. Receptors originate from a woman younger than 35 in good health and CMV-seronegative.

This clone showed up just once. This chain joins TRBV9 and TRBJ2-1; 7 bases align to TRBD1. Trimming removed 0 bases from V and 12 bases from J; junction bases left unmatched: 9. The CDR3 covers 14 residues. Germline CDR1 SGDLS, CDR2 YYNGEE. The CDR3 here is CASSVVEGGLPQFF. DNA of the CDR3: TGTGCCAGCAGCGTAGTAGAAGGGGGCTTGCCGCAGTTCTTC.

This clone was seen only once. The CDR3 protein is CASSLPLKETQYF. The CDR3 coding sequence is TGTGCCAGCAGCTTGCCCCTTAAAGAGACCCAGTACTTC. The chain combines TRBV5-4 with TRBJ2-5; D is unclear. V was shortened by 1 base and J by 3 bases, with 7 bases between the two germline ends. From germline, CDR1 is SGHNT and CDR2 YYREEE (reference sequence). The length of the CDR3 is 13 residues.

The V call is TRBV19, the J call TRBJ2-6, with D perhaps matching TRBD2 (5 bases). Germline assignment: CDR1 LNHDA and CDR2 SQIVND (reference sequence). V gave up 7 bases and J gave up 0 bases, with 13 bases separating them. CDR3 length: 16 residues. The CDR3, as DNA: TGTGCCAGTACTTCGCTCGAGGGCTCTGGGGCCAACGTCCTGACTTTC. This translates into CASTSLEGSGANVLTF. Based on the CDR3 plus reference TRBV19 and TRBJ2-6, the full variable domain is DGGITQSPKYLFRKEGQNVTLSCEQNLNHDAMYWYRQDPGQGLRLIYYSQIVNDFQKGDIAEGYSVSREKKESFPLTVTSAQKNPTAFYLCASTSLEGSGANVLTFGAGSRLTVL.

The chain has TRBV27 and TRBJ2-3, with D possibly being TRBD2 (6 bases). The CDR3 spans 15 residues. Looked up from germline, CDR1 is MNHEY and CDR2 is SMNVEV (reference sequence). Trimming stripped 8 bases from V and 0 bases from J, with 15 bases between. This CDR3 reads CASGRLEPSTDTQYF. The CDR3 nucleotides read TGTGCCAGCGGAAGACTAGAGCCTAGCACAGATACGCAGTATTTT.

V is TRBV15 and J is TRBJ1-5; no clear D. V lost 8 bases and J lost 2, with 13 bases in between. Germline V gene data show CDR1 as LNHNV and CDR2 as YYDKDF (reference sequence). The CDR3 loop spans 14 amino acids. The CDR3 coding sequence is TGTGCCACCCGGTCCTTTTTAGGCAATCAGCCCCAGCATTTT. Translation: CATRSFLGNQPQHF.

The chain has TRBV6-1 and TRBJ1-1; 7 nucleotides align to TRBD1. The germline gives CDR1 MNHNS, CDR2 SASEGT. V was clipped by 4 bases and J by 5 bases; unmatched bases: 1. This CDR3 has 12 amino acids. CDR3 nucleotide sequence: TGTGCCAGCAGTGTACAGGGGACTGAAGCTTTCTTT. Its translation is CASSVQGTEAFF.